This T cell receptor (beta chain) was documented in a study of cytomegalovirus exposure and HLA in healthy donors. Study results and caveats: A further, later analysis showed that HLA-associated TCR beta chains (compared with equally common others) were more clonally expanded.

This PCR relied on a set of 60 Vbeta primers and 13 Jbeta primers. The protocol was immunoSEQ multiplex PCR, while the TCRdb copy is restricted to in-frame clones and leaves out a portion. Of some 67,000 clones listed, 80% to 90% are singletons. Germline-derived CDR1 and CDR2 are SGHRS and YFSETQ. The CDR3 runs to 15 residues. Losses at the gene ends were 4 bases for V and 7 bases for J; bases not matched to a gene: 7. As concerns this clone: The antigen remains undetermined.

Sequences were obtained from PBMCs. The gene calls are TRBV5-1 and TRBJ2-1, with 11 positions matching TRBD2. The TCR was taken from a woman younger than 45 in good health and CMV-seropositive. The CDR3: CASSVLAGGSNEQFF. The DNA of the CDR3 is TGCGCCAGCAGCGTCCTAGCGGGAGGTAGTAATGAGCAGTTCTTC.